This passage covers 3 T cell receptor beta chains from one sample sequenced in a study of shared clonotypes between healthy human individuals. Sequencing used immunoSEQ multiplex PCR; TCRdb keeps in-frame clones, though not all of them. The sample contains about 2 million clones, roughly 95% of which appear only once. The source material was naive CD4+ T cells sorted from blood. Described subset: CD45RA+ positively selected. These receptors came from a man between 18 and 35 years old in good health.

CDR3 coding DNA: TGTGCCAGCAGCTTGGAGGGCGGGAGGCTCACAGATACGCAGTATTTT. This sequence encodes CASSLEGGRLTDTQYF. The genes are TRBV5-4 and TRBJ2-3; 8 nucleotides line up with TRBD2. Losses at the gene ends were 0 bases for V and 2 bases for J; bases not matched to a gene: 5. CDR1 and CDR2 (germline): SGHNT, YYREEE (reference sequence). There are 16 residues in the CDR3. The complete variable domain, with remaining parts taken from reference TRBV5-4 and TRBJ2-3, reads ETGVTQSPTHLIKTRGQQVTLRCSSQSGHNTVSWYQQALGQGPQFIFQYYREEENGRGNFPPRFSGLQFPNYSSELNVNALELDDSALYLCASSLEGGRLTDTQYFGPGTRLTVL.

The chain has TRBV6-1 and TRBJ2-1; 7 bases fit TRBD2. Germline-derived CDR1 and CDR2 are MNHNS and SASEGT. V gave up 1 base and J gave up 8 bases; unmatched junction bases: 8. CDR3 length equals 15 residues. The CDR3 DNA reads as TGTGCCAGCAGTGAAGGGGGCGGGAGCGGCGATGAGCAGTTCTTC. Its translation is CASSEGGGSGDEQFF.

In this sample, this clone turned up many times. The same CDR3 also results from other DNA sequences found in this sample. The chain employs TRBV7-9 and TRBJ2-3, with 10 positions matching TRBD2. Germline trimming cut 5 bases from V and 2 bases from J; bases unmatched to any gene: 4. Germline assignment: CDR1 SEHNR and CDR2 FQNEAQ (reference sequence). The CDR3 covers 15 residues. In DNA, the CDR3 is TGTGCCAGCAGCCTCGGACTAGCGGTCACAGATACGCAGTATTTT. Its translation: CASSLGLAVTDTQYF.